The TCR beta chain under discussion was sequenced for a study of T cell responses to AZD1222 COVID-19 vaccine. A word on this clone: The antigen remains undetermined.

The CDR3 is made up of 13 amino acids. Germline V gene lookup returns CDR1 MDHEN and CDR2 SYDVKM. V gave up 3 bases and J gave up 3 bases, with 8 bases separating them. Study results and limitations: Spike-specific TCR breadth rose after two AZD1222 doses, and depth rose as well. Nearly half of unique spike-specific TCRs reportedly avoided B.1.351 and B.1.1.7 mutated regions. The donors showed a predominance of white British ancestry and of females, with possible underestimation of clonal diversity.

Assay used: immunoSEQ multiplex PCR; TCRdb lists only in-frame clones, some missing. The sample comprises 120,000 to 150,000 clones, 85% to 90% of which are singletons, and approximately 6% rests with the top ten. The gene calls are TRBV28 and TRBJ1-2, with no clear D. The sequences come from peripheral blood, collected on day 0 of AZD1222 vaccination. The TCR sequence derives from an adult in good health. The CDR3 DNA reads TGTGCCAGCAGTTTCGGGTTTGACTATGGCTACACCTTC. It specifies CASSFGFDYGYTF.